The rows below give T cell receptor beta chains drawn from one sample of a study of blood T cells in healthy people across ages. TCRdb independently ran MiXCR on the 5' RACE reads; one entry per CDR3 protein. The data contain about 730,000 distinct CDR3 sequences, 40% to 45% of them singletons. The sample taken for sequencing was blood. The receptors originated from a woman aged 55 to 70 in good health. The CDR3 runs from the conserved cysteine through the conserved F or W. A D gene is named only where the DNA matches it firmly. Only some rows state a clone size, as once, few, many or a class for expanded clones.

>.|TRBV9|TRBJ2-1|TRBD2
CASSPSSGRSYEQFF
TGTGCCAGCAGCCCTTCTAGCGGGAGGTCCTACGAGCAGTTCTTC
>.|TRBV27|TRBJ2-3|.
CASSLMPGSDTQYF
TGTGCCAGTAGTTTAATGCCAGGGTCAGATACGCAGTATTTT
>.|TRBV13|TRBJ2-3|.
CASSLRSSGTDTQYF
TGTGCCAGCAGCTTAAGGTCTAGCGGCACAGATACGCAGTATTTT
>many|TRBV29-1|TRBJ1-5|.
CSVEGTEGQPQHF
TGCAGCGTTGAAGGCACGGAGGGTCAGCCCCAGCATTTT
>few|TRBV3-1|TRBJ1-6|TRBD1
CASSQQTGGSSPLHF
TGTGCCAGCAGCCAACAAACAGGGGGAAGTTCACCCCTCCACTTT
>many|TRBV6-5|TRBJ2-6|.
CASSYGYSGANVLTF
TGTGCCAGCAGTTACGGGTATTCTGGGGCCAACGTCCTGACTTTC
>many|TRBV7-2|TRBJ1-2|.
CASSLGTEPYGYTF
TGTGCCAGCAGCTTAGGGACAGAGCCCTATGGCTACACCTTC
>few|TRBV20-1|TRBJ2-7|TRBD2
CSAPGGAMSSYEQYF
TGCAGTGCCCCCGGGGGGGCCATGAGCTCCTACGAGCAGTACTTC
>few|TRBV20-1|TRBJ2-7|TRBD2
CSASSGRAGYEQYF
TGCAGTGCTTCCAGCGGGAGGGCCGGGTACGAGCAGTACTTC
>few|TRBV25-1|TRBJ1-2|TRBD1
CASSVTGAYGYTF
TGTGCCAGCAGTGTAACAGGGGCCTATGGCTACACCTTC
>few|TRBV7-3|TRBJ2-3|TRBD2
CASSLYEAGGPDTQYF
TGTGCCAGCAGCTTATACGAGGCGGGGGGGCCAGATACGCAGTATTTT
>few|TRBV6-6|TRBJ1-1|TRBD1
CASSFGGDRDNTEAFF
TGTGCCAGCAGTTTCGGGGGAGACAGGGATAACACTGAAGCTTTCTTT
>few|TRBV29-1|TRBJ2-3|TRBD1
CSQAGGDGTGVTDTQYF
TGCAGCCAAGCAGGGGGTGACGGGACAGGGGTCACAGATACGCAGTATTTT
>few|TRBV5-1|TRBJ2-7|TRBD1
CASSFNRGSSYEQYF
TGCGCCAGCAGCTTTAACAGGGGGAGCTCCTACGAGCAGTACTTC
>.|TRBV7-9|TRBJ2-7|TRBD2
CASSLVAMWTSDSYEQYF
TGTGCCAGCAGCTTAGTGGCGATGTGGACTAGCGACTCCTACGAGCAGTACTTC
>.|TRBV6-5|TRBJ2-5|TRBD1
CASSPLQGAQETQYF
TGTGCCAGCAGTCCCTTACAGGGGGCGCAGGAGACCCAGTACTTC
>few|TRBV15|TRBJ1-5|.
CATSRANRAGQPQHF
TGTGCCACCAGCAGGGCCAACAGGGCCGGTCAGCCCCAGCATTTT
>.|TRBV6-1|TRBJ1-4|TRBD1
CASRTGDTNEKLFF
TGTGCCAGCAGGACAGGGGACACTAATGAAAAACTGTTTTTT
>few|TRBV7-9|TRBJ2-4|TRBD2
CASRSSGGMDIQYF
TGTGCCAGCAGATCTAGCGGAGGAATGGACATTCAGTACTTC
>.|TRBV5-1|TRBJ1-4|.
CASSLAALNEKLFF
TGCGCCAGCAGCTTGGCCGCTCTTAATGAAAAACTGTTTTTT
>many|TRBV24-1|TRBJ2-1|TRBD2
CATSDSSGIEYNEQFF
TGTGCCACCAGTGACTCTAGCGGGATAGAATACAATGAGCAGTTCTTC
>.|TRBV27|TRBJ2-7|.
CASSLSDPYEQYF
TGTGCCAGCAGTTTAAGTGACCCCTACGAGCAGTACTTC
>few|TRBV7-2|TRBJ2-1|TRBD2
CASSFGSSGLGEQFF
TGTGCCAGCAGCTTCGGGTCTAGCGGCCTCGGAGAGCAGTTCTTC
>once|TRBV28|TRBJ2-3|TRBD1
CASRLTGGKDTQYF
TGTGCCAGCAGACTGACAGGGGGAAAAGATACGCAGTATTTT
>.|TRBV29-1|TRBJ1-1|.
CSVEDLLAAFF
TGCAGCGTTGAAGATCTTCTCGCAGCTTTCTTT
>.|TRBV5-8|TRBJ2-1|TRBD2
CASSTGLAGGYYNEQFF
TGTGCCAGCAGCACGGGACTAGCGGGAGGTTATTACAATGAGCAGTTCTTC
>.|TRBV10-3|TRBJ1-2|TRBD1
CAISEPRQGRSYGYTF
TGTGCCATCAGTGAGCCGAGACAGGGAAGATCCTATGGCTACACCTTC
>.|TRBV9|TRBJ2-7|.
CASSARETYEQYF
TGTGCCAGCAGCGCCAGGGAAACCTACGAGCAGTACTTC
>few|TRBV7-2|TRBJ1-2|TRBD1
CASSLDSGGNYGYTF
TGTGCCAGCAGCTTAGATTCAGGGGGAAACTATGGCTACACCTTC
>.|TRBV6-6|TRBJ1-5|.
CASTRDQPQHF
TGTGCCAGCACTCGAGATCAGCCCCAGCATTTT
>.|TRBV7-9|TRBJ1-1|TRBD1
CASNPLTGMNTEAFF
TGTGCCAGCAACCCCCTGACAGGGATGAACACTGAAGCTTTCTTT
>many|TRBV6-1|TRBJ2-5|TRBD1
CASSENRGSETQYF
TGTGCCAGCAGTGAGAACAGGGGCTCAGAGACCCAGTACTTC
>.|TRBV20-1|TRBJ2-6|.
CSAIVPPRVTAGANVLTF
TGCAGTGCTATAGTGCCCCCCAGGGTAACAGCTGGGGCCAACGTCCTGACTTTC
>.|TRBV20-1|TRBJ2-7|.
CSARVGGRLLSSYEQYF
TGCAGTGCTAGAGTGGGGGGACGACTCTTAAGCTCCTACGAGCAGTACTTC
>.|TRBV29-1|TRBJ1-4|.
CSVSGRGDQTNEKLFF
TGCAGCGTTTCGGGCAGGGGCGATCAAACTAATGAAAAACTGTTTTTT
>.|TRBV4-3|TRBJ2-1|.
CASSQEAGYGNEQFF
TGCGCCAGCAGCCAAGAGGCAGGGTACGGCAATGAGCAGTTCTTC
>.|TRBV7-9|TRBJ1-1|.
CASLGAVNTEAFF
TGTGCCAGTCTAGGGGCGGTGAACACTGAAGCTTTCTTT
>.|TRBV18|TRBJ2-4|.
CASSPKQGNIQYF
TGTGCCAGCTCACCCAAACAGGGAAACATTCAGTACTTC
>.|TRBV5-1|TRBJ2-1|TRBD1
CASRVTGAYNEQFF
TGCGCCAGCAGGGTGACAGGGGCCTACAATGAGCAGTTCTTC
>few|TRBV5-1|TRBJ1-2|TRBD1
CASSRDRVGYTF
TGCGCCAGCAGCAGGGACAGGGTTGGCTACACCTTC
>few|TRBV4-3|TRBJ2-1|.
CASSPWDSPDEQFF
TGCGCCAGCAGCCCTTGGGACTCCCCTGATGAGCAGTTCTTC
>.|TRBV9|TRBJ1-2|.
CASSVEGEAYGYTF
TGTGCCAGCAGCGTCGAGGGGGAGGCCTATGGCTACACCTTC
>.|TRBV5-8|TRBJ2-2|TRBD2
CASSDTGLAGGVSAGELFF
TGTGCCAGCAGCGATACGGGACTAGCGGGGGGAGTAAGTGCCGGGGAGCTGTTTTTT
>few|TRBV24-1|TRBJ1-5|.
CATSDRSDQPQHF
TGTGCCACCAGTGACAGGTCGGATCAGCCCCAGCATTTT
>few|TRBV2|TRBJ2-7|TRBD1
CASSERGGAVSYEQYF
TGTGCCAGCAGTGAAAGAGGGGGCGCAGTGTCCTACGAGCAGTACTTC